This entry concerns a single TCR beta chain. The antigen is not known. It may be a read error: a sequence one base away is much more abundant. Participants with hyperthyroidism, aged 18 to 65, were newly diagnosed with under 2 months' duration. Serum thyroxine and TRAb, along with clinical symptoms, thyroid ultrasound and orbital computed tomography, were what diagnosis relied on. This record comes from a study of Graves' ophthalmopathy and Graves' hyperthyroidism. General study results and limits: Appearing in blood as well were most expanded thyroid clonotypes above 0.001 frequency.

V lost 7 bases, J lost 3 bases, and 7 bases stayed unmatched. The CDR3 is 15 residues long. Germline values: CDR1 SGHRS, CDR2 YFSETQ. The TCR beta CDR3 regions underwent amplification from RNA transcripts. Scientists carried out first-round RT-PCR using HTBI primers and then a second-round multiplex PCR. TCRdb called the multiplex PCR reads again in MiXCR, with one record for every CDR3 protein. Among around 1.1 million distinct CDR3 sequences listed, about 40% were seen once. This TCR was recovered from an adult man with Graves' hyperthyroidism. The sample consisted of peripheral blood or thyroid tissue (not recorded which). This sequence joins TRBV5-1 and TRBJ2-2; 9 bases align to TRBD1. The CDR3 sequence is CASRRDRADTGELFF. Written as DNA, the CDR3 is TGCGCCAGCCGTCGGGACAGGGCCGACACCGGGGAGCTGTTTTTT.